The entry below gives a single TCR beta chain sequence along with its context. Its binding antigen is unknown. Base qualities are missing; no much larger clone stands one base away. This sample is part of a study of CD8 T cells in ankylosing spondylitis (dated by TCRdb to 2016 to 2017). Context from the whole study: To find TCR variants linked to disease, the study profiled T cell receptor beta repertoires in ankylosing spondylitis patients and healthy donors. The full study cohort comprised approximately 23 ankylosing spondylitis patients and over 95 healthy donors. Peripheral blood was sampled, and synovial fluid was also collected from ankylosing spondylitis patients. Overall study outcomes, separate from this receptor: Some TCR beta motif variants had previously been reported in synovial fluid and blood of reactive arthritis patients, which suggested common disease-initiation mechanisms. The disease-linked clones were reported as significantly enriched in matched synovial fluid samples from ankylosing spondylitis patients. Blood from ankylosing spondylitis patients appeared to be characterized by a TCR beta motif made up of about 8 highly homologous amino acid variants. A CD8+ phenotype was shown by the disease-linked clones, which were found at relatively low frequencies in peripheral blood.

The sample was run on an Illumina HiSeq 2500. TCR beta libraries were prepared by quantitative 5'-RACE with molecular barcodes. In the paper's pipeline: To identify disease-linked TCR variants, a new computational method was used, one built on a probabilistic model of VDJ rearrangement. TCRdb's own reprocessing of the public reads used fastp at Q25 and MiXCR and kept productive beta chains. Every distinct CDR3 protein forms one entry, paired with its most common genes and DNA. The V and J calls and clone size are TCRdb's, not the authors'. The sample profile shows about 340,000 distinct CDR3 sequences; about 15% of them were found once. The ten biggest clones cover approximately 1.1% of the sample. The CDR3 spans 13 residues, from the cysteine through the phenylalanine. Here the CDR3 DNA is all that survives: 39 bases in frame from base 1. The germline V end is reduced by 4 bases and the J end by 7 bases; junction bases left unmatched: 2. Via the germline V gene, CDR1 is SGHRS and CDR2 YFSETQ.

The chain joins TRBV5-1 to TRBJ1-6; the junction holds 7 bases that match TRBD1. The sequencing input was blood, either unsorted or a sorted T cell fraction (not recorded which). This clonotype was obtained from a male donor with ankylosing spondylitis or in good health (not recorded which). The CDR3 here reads CASSQGDNSPLHF. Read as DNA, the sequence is TGCGCCAGCAGCCAGGGGGACAATTCACCCCTCCACTTT.